This T cell receptor beta chain was profiled in a study of OX40 agonist ivuxolimab in advanced cancers. Study in general: The diagnoses of dose-escalation patients were hepatocellular carcinoma, melanoma, renal cell or head and neck cancer. The dose-escalation cohort was roughly 84% male, with a mean age of around 60 years, ranging about 23 to 90. Study results and limitations: In the 0.1 to 3.0 mg/kg range, CD4+ and CD8+ blood T cells had expanded clonally by week 6.

Autoimmune disease history or systemic immunosuppression disqualified patients. This CDR3 is 15 amino acids long. Germline CDR1 is SSHAT and CDR2 is FNYEAQ (reference sequence). Remarks on this clone: Its antigen remains unidentified. At one boundary the junction diverges from the germline segment, which might be a read error.

Assay: immunoSEQ multiplex PCR; the TCRdb copy retains only in-frame clones and omits some. The sample includes over 5,500 clones, 94% of them seen just once. This sequence was found in an adult with an advanced solid tumor such as melanoma, head and neck, liver or kidney cancer. The input for sequencing was CD4+ or CD8+ T cells sorted from blood, taken in a trial of the OX40 agonist ivuxolimab. The rearrangement joins TRBV7-7 to TRBJ2-1, with 11 nucleotides matching TRBD1. The CDR3 is CASSQGQGDYNEQFF. CDR3 bases: TGTGCTAGCAGTCAGGGACAGGGGGACTACAATGAGCAGTTCTTC.